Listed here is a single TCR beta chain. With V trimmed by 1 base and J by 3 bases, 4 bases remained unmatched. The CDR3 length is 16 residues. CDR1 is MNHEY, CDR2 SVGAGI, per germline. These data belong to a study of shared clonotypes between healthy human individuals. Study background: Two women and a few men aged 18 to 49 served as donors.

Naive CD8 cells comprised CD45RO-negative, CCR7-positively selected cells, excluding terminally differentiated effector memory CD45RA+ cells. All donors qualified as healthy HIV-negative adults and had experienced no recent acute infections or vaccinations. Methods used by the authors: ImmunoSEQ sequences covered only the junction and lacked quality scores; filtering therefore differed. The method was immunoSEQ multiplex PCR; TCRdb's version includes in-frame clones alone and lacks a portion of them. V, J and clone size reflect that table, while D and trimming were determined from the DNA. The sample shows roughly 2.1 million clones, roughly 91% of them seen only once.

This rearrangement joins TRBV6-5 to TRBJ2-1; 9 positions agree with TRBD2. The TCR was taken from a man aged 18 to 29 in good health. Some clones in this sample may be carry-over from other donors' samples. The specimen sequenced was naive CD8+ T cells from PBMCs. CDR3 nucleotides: TGTGCCAGCAGTTACTTCCCTAGCGGGAACTACAATGAGCAGTTCTTC. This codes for CASSYFPSGNYNEQFF.